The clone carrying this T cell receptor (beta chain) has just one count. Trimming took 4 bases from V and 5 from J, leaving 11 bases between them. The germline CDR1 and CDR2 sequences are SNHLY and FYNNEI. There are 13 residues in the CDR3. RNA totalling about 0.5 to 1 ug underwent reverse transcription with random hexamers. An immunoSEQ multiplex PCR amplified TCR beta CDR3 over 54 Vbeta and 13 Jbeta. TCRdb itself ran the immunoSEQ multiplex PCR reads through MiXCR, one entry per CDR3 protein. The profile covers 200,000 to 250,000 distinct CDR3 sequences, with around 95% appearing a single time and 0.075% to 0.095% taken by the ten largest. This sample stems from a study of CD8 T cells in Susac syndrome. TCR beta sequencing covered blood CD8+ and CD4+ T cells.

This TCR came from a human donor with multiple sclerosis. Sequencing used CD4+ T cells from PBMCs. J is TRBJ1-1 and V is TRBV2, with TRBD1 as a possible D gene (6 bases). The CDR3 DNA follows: TGTGCCAGCAGTGGGGGGCGTCGGACTGAAGCTTTCTTT. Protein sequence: CASSGGRRTEAFF. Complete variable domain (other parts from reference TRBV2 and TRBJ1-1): EPEVTQTPSHQVTQMGQEVILRCVPISNHLYFYWYRQILGQKVEFLVSFYNNEISEKSEIFDDQFSVERPDGSNFTLKIRSTKLEDSAMYFCASSGGRRTEAFFGQGTRLTVV.